This TCR beta chain is from a study of blood T cell repertoires in COVID-19. Assay: immunoSEQ multiplex PCR; the TCRdb copy retains only in-frame clones and omits some. The data hold under 50,000 clones, with over 80% observed a single time. CDR3 size: 15 residues. Trimming removed 4 bases from V and 4 bases from J; junction bases left unmatched: 9. Germline CDR1 and CDR2: LGHDT and YNNKEL (reference sequence). The sequenced sample was peripheral blood. V is TRBV3-1 (or the pseudogene TRBV3-2) and J is TRBJ1-1; 7 bases are shared with TRBD1. This TCR was recovered from a man between 70 and 80 years old with acute or convalescent COVID-19. Here the CDR3 DNA reads TGTGCCAGCAGCCTTGGAATAGACAGGGTCACTGAAGCTTTCTTT. This codes for CASSLGIDRVTEAFF.